The clone carrying this TCR beta chain was seen just once. This entry belongs to a study of CD4 and CD8 cells across lung adenocarcinoma regions. A single record per CDR3 protein comes from TCRdb applying MiXCR to the PCR reads. The table lists roughly 20,000 distinct CDR3 sequences, roughly half of them singletons. Donors had localized lung adenocarcinoma, a non-small cell lung cancer. Trimming stripped 0 bases from V and 3 bases from J, with 9 bases between. Germline V gives CDR1 MNHEY, CDR2 SMNVEV (reference sequence). The CDR3 totals 15 residues. The source material was CD8+ T cells from the center of a lung tumor. This receptor was obtained from a female donor with lung adenocarcinoma. The CD4 and CD8 labels of this study may be unreliable. The rearrangement links TRBV27 to TRBJ1-5, with D unresolved. The CDR3 DNA reads as TGTGCCAGCAGTTTATCGTTGGGGTTCAATCAGCCCCAGCATTTT. This gives the protein CASSLSLGFNQPQHF.